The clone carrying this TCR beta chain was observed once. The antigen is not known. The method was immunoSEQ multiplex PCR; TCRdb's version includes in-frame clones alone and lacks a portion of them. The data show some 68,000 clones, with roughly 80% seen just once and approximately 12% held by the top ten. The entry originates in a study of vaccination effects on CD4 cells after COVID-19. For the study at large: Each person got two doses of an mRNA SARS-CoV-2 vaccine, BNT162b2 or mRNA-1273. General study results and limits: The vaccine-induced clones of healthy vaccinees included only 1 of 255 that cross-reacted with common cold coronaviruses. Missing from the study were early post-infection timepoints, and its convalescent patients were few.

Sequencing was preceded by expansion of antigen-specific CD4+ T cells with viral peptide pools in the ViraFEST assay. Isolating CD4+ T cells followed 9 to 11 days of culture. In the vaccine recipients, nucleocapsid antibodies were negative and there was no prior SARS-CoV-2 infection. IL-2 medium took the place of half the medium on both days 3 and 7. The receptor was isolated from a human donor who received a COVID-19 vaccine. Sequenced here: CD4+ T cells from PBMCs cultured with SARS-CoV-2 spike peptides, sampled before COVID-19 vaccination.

The CDR3 protein is CASGTGVANQPQHF. CDR3 sequence (DNA): TGCGCCAGCGGGACAGGGGTGGCCAATCAGCCCCAGCATTTT. V gene TRBV5-1 combines with J gene TRBJ1-5, with 10 nucleotides matching TRBD1. V was clipped by 7 bases and J by 3 bases; unmatched bases: 4. The CDR3 sequence is 14 residues long. Germline lookup yields CDR1 SGHRS and CDR2 YFSETQ.